The clone carrying this T cell receptor beta chain was counted once. Antigen specificity is unknown. The data belong to a study of cytomegalovirus exposure and HLA in healthy donors. General observations from the study: In a later analysis, an Asian-associated ancestry cluster reportedly showed fewer N-insertions than the approximately 620-donor mean. In an earlier analysis, in 587 donors, most V segments appeared productive either ~87% or ~30% of the time. Indistinguishability led to the exclusion of some V segments, TRBV6-2 and TRBV6-3 included. Rare sequences made up most TCRs, while some public TCRs were found in many donors.

Researchers ran the PCR with 60 Vbeta and 13 Jbeta primers. Sequenced by immunoSEQ multiplex PCR; TCRdb stores in-frame clones only, minus some. In the table there are around 220,000 clones, less than 85% of which are singletons. The CDR3 runs to 15 residues. Germline assignment: CDR1 MRHNA and CDR2 SNTAGT. With 7 bases clipped from V and 2 bases from J, the junction kept 8 bases outside the gene matches. Material: PBMCs. The source is a girl aged 2 to 9 in good health and CMV-seronegative. The chain has TRBV6-4 and TRBJ2-7; 10 bases match TRBD2. The CDR3 DNA sequence: TGTGCCAGCACTTTAGGGACTAGCGTAACCTACGAGCAGTACTTC. It codes for CASTLGTSVTYEQYF.